This T cell receptor (beta chain) was obtained from a study of OX40 agonist ivuxolimab in advanced cancers. Assay: immunoSEQ multiplex PCR; the TCRdb copy retains only in-frame clones and omits some. This table has tens of thousands of clones, about nine tenths appearing once. The germline V gene encodes CDR1 LNHDA and CDR2 SQIVND (reference sequence). This CDR3 comprises 11 residues. This clone was found a few times. The sample here was CD4+ or CD8+ T cells sorted from blood, taken in a trial of the OX40 agonist ivuxolimab. The chain has TRBV19 and TRBJ1-1, with D unresolved. The TCR comes from an adult with an advanced solid tumor such as melanoma, head and neck, liver or kidney cancer. Written as DNA, the CDR3 is TGTGCAGCGGGTTGGAACACTGAAGCTTTCTTT. Protein product: CAAGWNTEAFF.